The rows below give T cell receptor beta chains drawn from one sample of a study of T cells in localized non-small cell lung cancer. Generated by immunoSEQ multiplex PCR, the TCRdb table keeps only in-frame clones and is missing some. This table holds 45,000 to 55,000 clones, approximately 75% found once. The material sequenced was peripheral blood, taken before any cancer treatment. All receptors come from a man between 40 and 75 years old with stage I squamous cell lung carcinoma. Each CDR3 is given with its conserved first and last residue.

J gene: TRBJ2-7; V gene: TRBV20-1; CDR3 protein: CSASTIREQYF
J gene: TRBJ1-2; V gene: TRBV28; CDR3 protein: CASSLSNSDGYTF
J gene: TRBJ1-1; V gene: TRBV18; CDR3 protein: CASSPVERGLNTEAFF
J gene: TRBJ1-2; V gene: TRBV7-8; CDR3 protein: CASSSGRARVLEYGYTF
J gene: TRBJ1-5; V gene: TRBV11-2; CDR3 protein: CASSLEGQFSNQPQHF
J gene: TRBJ2-3; V gene: TRBV18; CDR3 protein: CASSPVLARTDTQYF
J gene: TRBJ1-1; V gene: TRBV2; CDR3 protein: CATRQGVTEAFF
J gene: TRBJ2-5; V gene: TRBV19; CDR3 protein: CATRGGGLETQYF
J gene: TRBJ1-1; V gene: TRBV28; CDR3 protein: CAIGGQPMNTEAFF
J gene: TRBJ1-5; V gene: TRBV23-1; CDR3 protein: CASSQSIIQGNQPQHF
J gene: TRBJ1-4; V gene: TRBV7-9; CDR3 protein: CASSPPDRVANEKLFF
J gene: TRBJ2-1; V gene: TRBV6-5; CDR3 protein: CASSYLNEQFF
J gene: TRBJ2-7; V gene: TRBV2; CDR3 protein: CASSVRDSSSYEQYF
J gene: TRBJ1-1; V gene: TRBV14; CDR3 protein: CASSQVSIEAFF
J gene: TRBJ2-3; V gene: TRBV19; CDR3 protein: CASSIEGGRTDTQYF
J gene: TRBJ2-7; V gene: TRBV6-1; CDR3 protein: CASSEVADSSYEQYF
J gene: TRBJ2-7; V gene: TRBV10-3; CDR3 protein: CAIRGVRGGYYEQYF
J gene: TRBJ1-1; V gene: TRBV5-1; CDR3 protein: CASGARQEGTEAFF
J gene: TRBJ1-4; V gene: TRBV7-9; CDR3 protein: CASSLLGIANEKLFF
J gene: TRBJ1-5; V gene: TRBV9; CDR3 protein: CASSVGGDNQPQHF
J gene: TRBJ1-4; V gene: TRBV2; CDR3 protein: CASSVQEGGKLFF
J gene: TRBJ2-1; V gene: TRBV27; CDR3 protein: CASSLEGPAYNEQFF
J gene: TRBJ2-7; V gene: TRBV5-1; CDR3 protein: CASSLEALAGASYEQYF
J gene: TRBJ2-3; V gene: TRBV28; CDR3 protein: CASSLSGTYTDTQYF
J gene: TRBJ1-5; V gene: TRBV28; CDR3 protein: CASRPTNADSQPQHF
J gene: TRBJ2-7; V gene: TRBV5-1; CDR3 protein: CASSSGPSESEQYF
J gene: TRBJ2-6; V gene: TRBV18; CDR3 protein: CASSPKGQGASGANVLTF
J gene: TRBJ2-1; V gene: TRBV6-1; CDR3 protein: CASSDEPGLVVGEQFF
J gene: TRBJ2-1; V gene: TRBV4-2; CDR3 protein: CASSLDSGTGRDEQFF
J gene: TRBJ1-3; V gene: TRBV15; CDR3 protein: CATSTDRVAGNTIYF
J gene: TRBJ1-2; V gene: TRBV19; CDR3 protein: CASSTGGGYTF
J gene: TRBJ2-7; V gene: TRBV11-2; CDR3 protein: CASSLEGREQYF
J gene: TRBJ1-1; V gene: TRBV7-9; CDR3 protein: CASSVNMNTEAFF
J gene: TRBJ2-7; V gene: TRBV19; CDR3 protein: CASSAQQGYEQYF
J gene: TRBJ2-1; V gene: TRBV6-5; CDR3 protein: CASSSPGGNNEQFF
J gene: TRBJ2-5; V gene: TRBV7-3; CDR3 protein: CASSLTKGSTQYF
J gene: TRBJ1-4; V gene: TRBV4-1; CDR3 protein: CASSQGRQLNEKLFF
J gene: TRBJ1-1; V gene: TRBV7-2; CDR3 protein: CASSLGQVQAFF